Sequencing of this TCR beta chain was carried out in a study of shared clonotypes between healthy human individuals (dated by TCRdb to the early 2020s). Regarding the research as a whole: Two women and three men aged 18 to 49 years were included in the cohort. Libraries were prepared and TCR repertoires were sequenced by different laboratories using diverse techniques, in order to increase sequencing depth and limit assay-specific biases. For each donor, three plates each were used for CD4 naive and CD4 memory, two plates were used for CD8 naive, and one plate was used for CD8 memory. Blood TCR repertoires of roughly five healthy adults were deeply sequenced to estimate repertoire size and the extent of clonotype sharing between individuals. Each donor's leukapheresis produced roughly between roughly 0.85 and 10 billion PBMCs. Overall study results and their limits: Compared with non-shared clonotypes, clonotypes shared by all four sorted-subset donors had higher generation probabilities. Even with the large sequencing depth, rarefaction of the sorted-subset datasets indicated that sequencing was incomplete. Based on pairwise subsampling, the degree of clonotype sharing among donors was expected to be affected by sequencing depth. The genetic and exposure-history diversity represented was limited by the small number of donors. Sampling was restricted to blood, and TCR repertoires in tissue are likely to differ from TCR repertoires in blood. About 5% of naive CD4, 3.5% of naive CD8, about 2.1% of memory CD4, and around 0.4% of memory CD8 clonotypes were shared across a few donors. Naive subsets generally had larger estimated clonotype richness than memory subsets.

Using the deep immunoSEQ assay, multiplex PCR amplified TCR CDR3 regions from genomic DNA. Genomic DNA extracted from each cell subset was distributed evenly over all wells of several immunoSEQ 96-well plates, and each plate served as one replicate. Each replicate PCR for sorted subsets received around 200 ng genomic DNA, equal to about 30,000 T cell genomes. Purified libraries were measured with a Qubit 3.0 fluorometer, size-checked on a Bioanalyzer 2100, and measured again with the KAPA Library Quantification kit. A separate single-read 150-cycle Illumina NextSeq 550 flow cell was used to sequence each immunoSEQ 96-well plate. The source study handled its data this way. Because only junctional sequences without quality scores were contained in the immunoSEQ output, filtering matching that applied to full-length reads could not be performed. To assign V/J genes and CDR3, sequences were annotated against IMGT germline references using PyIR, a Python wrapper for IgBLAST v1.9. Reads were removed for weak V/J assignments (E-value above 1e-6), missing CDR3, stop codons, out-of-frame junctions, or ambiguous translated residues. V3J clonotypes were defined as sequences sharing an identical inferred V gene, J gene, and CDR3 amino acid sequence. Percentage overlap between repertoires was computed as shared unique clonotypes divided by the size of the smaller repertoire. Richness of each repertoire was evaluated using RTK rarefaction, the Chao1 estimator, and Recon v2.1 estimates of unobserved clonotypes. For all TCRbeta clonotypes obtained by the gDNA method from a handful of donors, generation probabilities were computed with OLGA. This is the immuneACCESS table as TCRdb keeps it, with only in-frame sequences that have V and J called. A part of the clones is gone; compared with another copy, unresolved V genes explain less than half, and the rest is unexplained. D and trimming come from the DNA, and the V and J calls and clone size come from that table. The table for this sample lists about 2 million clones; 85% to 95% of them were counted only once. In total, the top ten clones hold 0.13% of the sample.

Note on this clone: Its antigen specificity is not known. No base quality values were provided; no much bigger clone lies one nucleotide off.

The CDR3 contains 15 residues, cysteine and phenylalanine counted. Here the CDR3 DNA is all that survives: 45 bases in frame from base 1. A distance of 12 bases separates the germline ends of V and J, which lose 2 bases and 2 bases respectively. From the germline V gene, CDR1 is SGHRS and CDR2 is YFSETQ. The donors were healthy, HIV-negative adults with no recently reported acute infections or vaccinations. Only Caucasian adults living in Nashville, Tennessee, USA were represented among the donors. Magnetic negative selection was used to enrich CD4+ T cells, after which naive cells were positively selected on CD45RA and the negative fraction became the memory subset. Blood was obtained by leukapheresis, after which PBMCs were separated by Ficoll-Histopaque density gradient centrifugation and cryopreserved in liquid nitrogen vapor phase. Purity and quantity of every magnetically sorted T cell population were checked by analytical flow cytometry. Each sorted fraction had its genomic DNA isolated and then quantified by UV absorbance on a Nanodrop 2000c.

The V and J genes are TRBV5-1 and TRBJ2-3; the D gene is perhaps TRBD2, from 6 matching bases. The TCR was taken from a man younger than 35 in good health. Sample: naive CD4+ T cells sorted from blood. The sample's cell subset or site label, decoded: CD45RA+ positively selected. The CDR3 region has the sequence CASSFGGDNTDTQYF. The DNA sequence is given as TGCGCCAGCAGCTTTGGAGGGGATAACACAGATACGCAGTATTTT.